The clone carrying this T cell receptor (beta chain) ranks as medium-sized. The data belong to a study of blood T cell repertoires in COVID-19. Measured with immunoSEQ multiplex PCR; TCRdb has only the in-frame clones, and not every one. The table lists 120,000 or so clones, 90% of them singletons, with 3.5% to 5% in the top ten. There are 12 residues in the CDR3. Germline CDR1 reads SQVTM; CDR2 reads ANQGSEA. V lost 2 bases and J lost 2, with 6 bases in between. Patients from Seattle were sampled longitudinally, starting during active infection. The sample taken for sequencing was peripheral blood. This chain connects TRBV29-1 to TRBJ1-2; D is unresolved. This receptor was identified in a man in his sixties with COVID-19, enrolled during active disease. This CDR3 reads CSVEPGNYGYTF. CDR3 coding DNA: TGCAGCGTTGAACCGGGAAACTATGGCTACACCTTC.